A single sample gave rise to the 3 T cell receptor beta chains below, sequenced in a study of blood T cell repertoires in COVID-19. Assay: immunoSEQ multiplex PCR; the TCRdb copy retains only in-frame clones and omits some. The table has roughly 290,000 clones, 75% to 95% seen once. What was sequenced was peripheral blood. These receptors were taken from a woman aged 25 to 39 with COVID-19, enrolled during active disease.

The gene calls are TRBV6-5 and TRBJ1-3; 7 bases fit TRBD1. V trimming: 6 bases; J trimming: 4 bases; junction bases outside the gene matches: 9. Germline CDR1 is MNHEY and CDR2 is SVGAGI. This CDR3 region has 15 residues. The CDR3 loop reads CASSTHTGAGNTIYF. CDR3 bases: TGTGCCAGCAGCACCCATACAGGGGCCGGAAACACCATATATTTT.

The V call is TRBV28, the J call TRBJ1-5, with 7 bases that match TRBD1. The length of the CDR3 is 16 residues. V dropped 5 bases and J dropped 6; count of bases not matched to a gene: 13. Germline loops: CDR1 MDHEN, CDR2 SYDVKM. The CDR3 loop is CASSPTKGASSQPQHF. The CDR3 bases are TGTGCCAGCAGTCCGACCAAGGGGGCGTCAAGTCAGCCCCAGCATTTT.

This chain connects TRBV6-1 to TRBJ2-7; D unresolved. Trimming left V 3 bases short and J 1 base short, with 7 bases between. The CDR3 length is 13 residues. Looked up from germline, CDR1 is MNHNS and CDR2 is SASEGT. In nucleotides, the CDR3 is TGTGCCAGCAGTGACAGTTTATCCTACGAGCAGTACTTC. Amino acids: CASSDSLSYEQYF.